Sequencing of this T cell receptor beta chain was carried out in a study of blood T cell repertoires in COVID-19. At the level of the study: From T cells, B-cell-depleted T cells, or PBMCs came the material, which was cDNA or gDNA.

TCRdb's copy holds only in-frame clones and misses some; the assay was immunoSEQ multiplex PCR. The sample lists about 250,000 clones, 79% occurring once. From germline, CDR1 is MNHEY and CDR2 SMNVEV (reference sequence). Trimming pared 0 bases from V and 2 bases from J, leaving 10 bases between. The CDR3 has 15 amino acids. Material for sequencing was peripheral blood. This clonotype was obtained from a woman between 35 and 50 years old with active or convalescent COVID-19. The chain employs TRBV27 and TRBJ1-2; D is undetermined. This CDR3 reads CASSLSVGGNYGYTF. CDR3 DNA: TGTGCCAGCAGTTTATCGGTCGGAGGGAACTATGGCTACACCTTC.